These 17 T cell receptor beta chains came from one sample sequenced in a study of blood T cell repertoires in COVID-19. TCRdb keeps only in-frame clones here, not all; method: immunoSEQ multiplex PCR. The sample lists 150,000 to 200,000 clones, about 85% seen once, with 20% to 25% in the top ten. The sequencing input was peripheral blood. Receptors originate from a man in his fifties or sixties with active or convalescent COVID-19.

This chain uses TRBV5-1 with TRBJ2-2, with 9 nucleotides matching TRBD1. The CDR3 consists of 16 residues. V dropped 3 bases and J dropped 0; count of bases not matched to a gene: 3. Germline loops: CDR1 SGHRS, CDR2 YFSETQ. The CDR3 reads CASSSWTGANTGELFF. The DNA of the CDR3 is TGCGCCAGCAGCTCATGGACAGGGGCGAACACCGGGGAGCTGTTTTTT. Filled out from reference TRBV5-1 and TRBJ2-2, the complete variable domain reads KAGVTQTPRYLIKTRGQQVTLSCSPISGHRSVSWYQQTPGQGLQFLFEYFSETQRNKGNFPGRFSGRQFSNSRSEMNVSTLELGDSALYLCASSSWTGANTGELFFGEGSRLTVL.

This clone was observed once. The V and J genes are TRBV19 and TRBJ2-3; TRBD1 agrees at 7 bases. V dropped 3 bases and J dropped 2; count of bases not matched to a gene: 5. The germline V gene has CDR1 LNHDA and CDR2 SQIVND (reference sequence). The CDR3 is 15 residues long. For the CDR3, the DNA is TGTGCCAGTAGTATCCGGGACAGAAACACAGATACGCAGTATTTT. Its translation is CASSIRDRNTDTQYF.

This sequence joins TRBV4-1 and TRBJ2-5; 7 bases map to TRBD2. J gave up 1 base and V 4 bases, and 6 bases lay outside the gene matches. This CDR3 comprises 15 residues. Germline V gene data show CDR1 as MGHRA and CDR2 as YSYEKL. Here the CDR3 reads CASSPRDYIQETQYF. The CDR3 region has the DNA TGCGCCAGCAGCCCCCGGGACTACATCCAAGAGACCCAGTACTTC.

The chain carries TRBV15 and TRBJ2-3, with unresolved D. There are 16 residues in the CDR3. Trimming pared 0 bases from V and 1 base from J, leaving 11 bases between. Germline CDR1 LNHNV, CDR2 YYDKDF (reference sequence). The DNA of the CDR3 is TGTGCCACCAGCAGAGATGGCCAGCTAGGCACAGATACGCAGTATTTT. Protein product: CATSRDGQLGTDTQYF.

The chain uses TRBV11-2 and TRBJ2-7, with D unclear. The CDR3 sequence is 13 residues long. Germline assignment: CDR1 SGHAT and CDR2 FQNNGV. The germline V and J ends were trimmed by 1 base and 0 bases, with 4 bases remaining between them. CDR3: CASSLVASYEQYF. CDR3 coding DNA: TGTGCCAGCAGCTTAGTAGCCTCCTACGAGCAGTACTTC.

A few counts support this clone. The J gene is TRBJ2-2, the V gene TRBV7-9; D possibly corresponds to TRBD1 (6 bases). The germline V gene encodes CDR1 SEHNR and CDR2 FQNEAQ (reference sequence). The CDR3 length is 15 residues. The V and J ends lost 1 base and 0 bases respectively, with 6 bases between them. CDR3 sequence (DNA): TGTGCCAGCAGCTTAGGGACAGCGAACACCGGGGAGCTGTTTTTT. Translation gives CASSLGTANTGELFF.

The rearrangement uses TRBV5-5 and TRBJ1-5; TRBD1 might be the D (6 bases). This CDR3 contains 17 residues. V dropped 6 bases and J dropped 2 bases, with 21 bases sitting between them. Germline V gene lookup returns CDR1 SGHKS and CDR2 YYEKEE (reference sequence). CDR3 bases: TGTGCCAGCACTCAAGGGGGGGGCCCCCGGGGCAATCAGCCCCAGCATTTT. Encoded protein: CASTQGGGPRGNQPQHF.

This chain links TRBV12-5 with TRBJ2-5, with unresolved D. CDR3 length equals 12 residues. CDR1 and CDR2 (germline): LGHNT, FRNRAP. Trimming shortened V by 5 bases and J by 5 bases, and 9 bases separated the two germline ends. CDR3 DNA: TGTGCTAGTGGTACCACCGGGGAGACCCAGTACTTC. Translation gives CASGTTGETQYF.

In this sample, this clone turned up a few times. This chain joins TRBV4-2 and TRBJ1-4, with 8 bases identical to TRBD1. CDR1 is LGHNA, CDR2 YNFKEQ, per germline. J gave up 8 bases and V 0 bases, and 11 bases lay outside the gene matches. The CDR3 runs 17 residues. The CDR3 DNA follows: TGTGCCAGCAGCCAAGAAAAACGGCGACAGGGGACCGAAAAACTGTTTTTT. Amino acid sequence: CASSQEKRRQGTEKLFF.

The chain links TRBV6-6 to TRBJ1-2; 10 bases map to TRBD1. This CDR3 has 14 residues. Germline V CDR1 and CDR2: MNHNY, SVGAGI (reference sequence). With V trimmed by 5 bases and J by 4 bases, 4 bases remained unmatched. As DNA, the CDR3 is TGTGCCAGCAGTAACCGGGACAGGGGCTATGGCTACACCTTC. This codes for CASSNRDRGYGYTF.

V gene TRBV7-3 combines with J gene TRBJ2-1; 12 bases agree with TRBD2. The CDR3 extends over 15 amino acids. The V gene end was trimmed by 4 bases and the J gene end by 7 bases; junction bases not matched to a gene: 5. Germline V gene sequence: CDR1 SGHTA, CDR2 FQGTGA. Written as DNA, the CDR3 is TGTGCCAGCAGCTCATCTAGCGGGGGGGCAAATGAGCAGTTCTTC. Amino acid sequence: CASSSSSGGANEQFF. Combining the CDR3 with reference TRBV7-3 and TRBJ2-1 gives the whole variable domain GAGVSQTPSNKVTEKGKYVELRCDPISGHTALYWYRQSLGQGPEFLIYFQGTGAADDSGLPNDRFFAVRPEGSVSTLKIQRTERGDSAVYLCASSSSSGGANEQFFGPGTRLTVL.

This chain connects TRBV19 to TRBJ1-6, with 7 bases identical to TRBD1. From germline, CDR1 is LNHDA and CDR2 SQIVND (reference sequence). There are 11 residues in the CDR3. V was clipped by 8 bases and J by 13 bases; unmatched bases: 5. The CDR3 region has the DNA TGTGCCAGTCCGACAGGGTGTCCCCTCCACTTT. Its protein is CASPTGCPLHF.

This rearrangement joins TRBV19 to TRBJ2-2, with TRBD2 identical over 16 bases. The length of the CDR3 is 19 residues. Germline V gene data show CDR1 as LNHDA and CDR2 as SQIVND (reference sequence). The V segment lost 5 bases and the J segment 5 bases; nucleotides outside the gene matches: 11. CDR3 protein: CASSPGLAGGRMRTGELFF. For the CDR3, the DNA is TGTGCCAGTAGTCCGGGACTAGCGGGGGGGCGGATGAGGACCGGGGAGCTGTTTTTT.

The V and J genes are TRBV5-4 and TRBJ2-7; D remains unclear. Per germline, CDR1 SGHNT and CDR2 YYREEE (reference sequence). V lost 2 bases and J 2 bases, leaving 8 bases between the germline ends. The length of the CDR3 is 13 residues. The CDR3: CASSFPTPYEQYF. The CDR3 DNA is TGTGCCAGCAGCTTCCCGACTCCCTACGAGCAGTACTTC.

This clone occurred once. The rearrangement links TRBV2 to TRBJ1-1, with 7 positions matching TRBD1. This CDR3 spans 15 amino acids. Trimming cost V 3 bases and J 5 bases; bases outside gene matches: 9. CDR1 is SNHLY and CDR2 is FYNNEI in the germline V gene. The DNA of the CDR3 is TGTGCCAGCAGTGACGAGTCAGGGGGAAGGACTGAAGCTTTCTTT. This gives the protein CASSDESGGRTEAFF.

This chain's CDR3 is CASSSTIGLAGSGANVLTF. The CDR3 nucleotides are TGTGCCAGCAGCTCGACGATCGGACTAGCGGGGTCTGGGGCCAACGTCCTGACTTTC. The chain recombines TRBV7-3 with TRBJ2-6, with 12 bases aligning to TRBD2. V shed 4 bases and J 1 base; nucleotides not matched to a gene: 8. Germline V gene data show CDR1 as SGHTA and CDR2 as FQGTGA. The CDR3 sequence is 19 residues long.

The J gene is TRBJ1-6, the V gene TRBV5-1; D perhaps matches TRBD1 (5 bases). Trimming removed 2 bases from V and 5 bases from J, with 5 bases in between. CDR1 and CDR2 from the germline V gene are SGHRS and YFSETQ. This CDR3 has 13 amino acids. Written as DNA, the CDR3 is TGCGCCAGCAGCTTACAGGATAATTCACCCCTCCACTTT. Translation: CASSLQDNSPLHF.